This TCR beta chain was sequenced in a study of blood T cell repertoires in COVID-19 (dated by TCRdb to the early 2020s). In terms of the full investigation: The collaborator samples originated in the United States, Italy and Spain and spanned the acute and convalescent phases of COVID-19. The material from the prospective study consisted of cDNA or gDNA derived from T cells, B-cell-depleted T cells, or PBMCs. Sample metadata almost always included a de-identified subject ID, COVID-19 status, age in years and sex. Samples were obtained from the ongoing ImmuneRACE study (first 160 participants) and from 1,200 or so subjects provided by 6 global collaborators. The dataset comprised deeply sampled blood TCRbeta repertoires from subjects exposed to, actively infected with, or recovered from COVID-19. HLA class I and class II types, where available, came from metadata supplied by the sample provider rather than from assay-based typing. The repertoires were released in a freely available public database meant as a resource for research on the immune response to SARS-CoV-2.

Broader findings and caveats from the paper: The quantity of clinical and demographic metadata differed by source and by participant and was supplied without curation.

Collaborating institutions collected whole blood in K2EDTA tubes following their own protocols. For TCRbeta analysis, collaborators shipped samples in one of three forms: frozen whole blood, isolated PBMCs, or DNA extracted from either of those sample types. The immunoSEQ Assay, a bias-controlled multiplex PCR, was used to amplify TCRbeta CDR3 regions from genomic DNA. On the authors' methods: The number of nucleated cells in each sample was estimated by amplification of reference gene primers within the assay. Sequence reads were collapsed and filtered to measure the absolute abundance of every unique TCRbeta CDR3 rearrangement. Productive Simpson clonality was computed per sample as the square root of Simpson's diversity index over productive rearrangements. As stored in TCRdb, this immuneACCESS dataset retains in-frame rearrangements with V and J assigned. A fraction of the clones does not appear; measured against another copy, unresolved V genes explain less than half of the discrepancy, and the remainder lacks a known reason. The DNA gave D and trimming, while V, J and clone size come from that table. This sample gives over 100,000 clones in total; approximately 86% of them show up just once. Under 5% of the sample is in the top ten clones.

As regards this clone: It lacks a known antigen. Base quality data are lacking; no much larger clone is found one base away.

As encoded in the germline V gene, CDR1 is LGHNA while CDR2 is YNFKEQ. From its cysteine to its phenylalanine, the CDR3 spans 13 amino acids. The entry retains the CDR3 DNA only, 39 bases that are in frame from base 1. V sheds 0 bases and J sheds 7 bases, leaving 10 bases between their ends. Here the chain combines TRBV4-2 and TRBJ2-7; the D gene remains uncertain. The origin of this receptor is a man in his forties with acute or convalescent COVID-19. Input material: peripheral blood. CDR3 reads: CASSQDPSGEQYF. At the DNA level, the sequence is TGTGCCAGCAGCCAAGACCCCTCCGGGGAGCAGTACTTC.